The next 10 T cell receptor beta chains were all read from a single sample in a study of T-cell reconstitution after alpha-beta-depleted transplantation in children. The library targeted TCRbeta and was prepared with unique molecular identifiers. Using its own MiXCR run on the PCR reads, TCRdb lists one record per CDR3 protein. The sample gives roughly 170,000 distinct CDR3 sequences, approximately 7% of which show up once; 3% to 3.5% is in the top ten. The sequenced sample was PBMCs from the stem cell graft donor, obtained from the stem cell graft. These receptor sequences come from a human donor who donated a stem cell graft to a child with Wiskott-Aldrich syndrome.

This clonotype was seen a handful of times. V is TRBV7-8 and J is TRBJ1-1, with D maybe TRBD1 (5 bases). From germline, CDR1 is SGHVS and CDR2 FQNEAQ. The CDR3 totals 12 residues. With 5 bases removed from V and 8 bases from J, the gap between germline ends came to 12 bases. DNA of the CDR3: TGTGCCAGCAGCAATCCGGGACCCGAAGCTTTCTTT. This encodes CASSNPGPEAFF.

This clonotype was detected many times. This chain joins TRBV6-5 and TRBJ2-3; TRBD2 matches 11 bases. CDR1 and CDR2 (germline): MNHEY, SVGAGI. CDR3 length equals 17 residues. J lost 1 base, V lost 0 bases, and 3 bases had no gene match. This CDR3 is CASSYSSGLAGTDTQYF. The DNA for the CDR3 is TGTGCCAGCAGTTACTCCTCGGGACTAGCGGGCACAGATACGCAGTATTTT.

The chain employs TRBV7-9 and TRBJ1-1; tentatively, D is TRBD1 (5 bases). Deletions cut 5 bases from V and 4 bases from J, with 11 bases between. Per the germline V gene, CDR1 is SEHNR and CDR2 is FQNEAQ (reference sequence). The CDR3 has 13 amino acids. CDR3 DNA: TGTGCCAGCAGCCACCGGGACTCCACTGAAGCTTTCTTT. The encoded protein is CASSHRDSTEAFF.

This clonotype was seen ten or more times. This rearrangement joins TRBV5-6 to TRBJ2-5, with D maybe TRBD2 (5 bases). Germline assignment: CDR1 SGHDT and CDR2 YYEEEE. V lost 6 bases and J lost 5, with 20 bases in between. The CDR3 runs to 15 residues. The CDR3 region is CASNRRGTVGETQYF. CDR3 nucleotide sequence: TGTGCCAGCAACCGCCGGGGTACGGTCGGGGAGACCCAGTACTTC.

There are many counts of this clonotype. In DNA form, the CDR3 reads TGCGCCAGCAGAGAACCGTCCGGGGAGCTGTTTTTT. The encoded protein is CASREPSGELFF. The chain uses TRBV5-1 and TRBJ2-2; D unclear. The CDR3 has 12 amino acids. With 5 bases removed from V and 6 bases from J, the gap between germline ends came to 8 bases. Germline V gene lookup returns CDR1 SGHRS and CDR2 YFSETQ.

This clonotype was counted many times. The V and J genes are TRBV3-1 and TRBJ1-1, with unresolved D. V lost 5 bases to trimming and J lost 5 bases, with 12 bases between them. Germline CDR1 LGHDT, CDR2 YNNKEL (reference sequence). The CDR3 sequence is 13 residues long. The CDR3, as DNA: TGTGCCAGCAGCAAGGTATTGGGGACTGAAGCTTTCTTT. This translates into CASSKVLGTEAFF.

This clonotype was counted ten times or more. The chain is built from TRBV4-1 and TRBJ1-2, with TRBD1 matching over 7 bases. There are 15 residues in the CDR3. J gave up 0 bases and V 4 bases, and 5 bases lay outside the gene matches. CDR1 is MGHRA, CDR2 YSYEKL, per germline. CDR3 amino acids: CASSPAGTANYGYTF. CDR3 bases: TGCGCCAGCAGCCCTGCCGGGACAGCTAACTATGGCTACACCTTC.

This clonotype was seen ten or more times. The V and J genes are TRBV9 and TRBJ1-1, with D uncertain. This CDR3 is 14 amino acids long. Per germline, CDR1 SGDLS and CDR2 YYNGEE. Between the trimmed V and J ends, which lost 0 bases and 2 bases, there was a span of 8 bases. CDR3 sequence: CASSVALSNTEAFF. The CDR3 DNA follows: TGTGCCAGCAGCGTAGCTCTATCCAACACTGAAGCTTTCTTT.

This clonotype has at least ten counts. The chain combines TRBV7-9 with TRBJ2-3, with a weak D call TRBD1 (5 bases). The CDR3 totals 16 residues. The V end was cut by 5 bases, the J end by 5 bases, with 20 bases between. CDR1 and CDR2 from the germline V gene are SEHNR and FQNEAQ (reference sequence). CDR3 coding DNA: TGTGCCAGCAGCCCTGGGCAGGGCTTATATGGAGATACGCAGTATTTT. Translated: CASSPGQGLYGDTQYF.

This clonotype came up many times. Here the CDR3 DNA reads TGTGCCAGCAGTTACTCGTCAACAGATACGCAGTATTTT. This codes for CASSYSSTDTQYF. This chain joins TRBV6-5 and TRBJ2-3; D gene uncertain. CDR1 and CDR2 from the germline V gene are MNHEY and SVGAGI. V was shortened by 0 bases and J by 3 bases, with 4 bases between the two germline ends. CDR3 length equals 13 residues.